The 8 T cell receptor beta chains in this list originate from one sample, sequenced in a study of PD-L1 blockade in urothelial cancer. This sample's time point: pretreatment peripheral blood. Sequencing was performed with immunoSEQ multiplex PCR; in TCRdb, only in-frame clones are kept and a portion is missing. The sample lists 45,000 to 60,000 clones, 80% to 85% occurring once. The source was PBMCs, collected around atezolizumab (anti-PD-L1) treatment. These TCRs come from a man in his fifties with urothelial cancer.

Notes on this clone: The sample holds other DNA sequences that translate to the same CDR3. V is TRBV27 and J is TRBJ1-1; D uncertain. The germline V gene has CDR1 MNHEY and CDR2 SMNVEV (reference sequence). The germline V and J ends were trimmed by 7 bases and 0 bases, with 9 bases remaining between them. CDR3 length: 13 residues. The chain's CDR3 is CASISVVNTEAFF. The CDR3 coding sequence is TGTGCCAGCATCTCCGTCGTGAACACTGAAGCTTTCTTT.

This chain connects TRBV19 to TRBJ1-1; D may be TRBD1 (6 bases). This CDR3 comprises 16 residues. Between the trimmed V and J ends, which lost 7 bases and 1 base, there was a span of 19 bases. CDR1 LNHDA and CDR2 SQIVND come from the germline V gene (reference sequence). CDR3 DNA: TGTGCCAGTATTCCTGACAGGCTCCCTTCGAACACTGAAGCTTTCTTT. Its translation: CASIPDRLPSNTEAFF.

The J gene is TRBJ2-7, the V gene TRBV7-9, with D uncertain. This CDR3 spans 16 amino acids. Germline V CDR1 and CDR2: SEHNR, FQNEAQ (reference sequence). V lost 0 bases and J 2 bases, leaving 14 bases between the germline ends. Here the CDR3 reads CASSLASLLRPYEQYF. For the CDR3, the DNA is TGTGCCAGCAGCTTAGCTAGCCTCCTGAGGCCCTACGAGCAGTACTTC.

V usage is TRBV4-1 and J usage is TRBJ2-3; TRBD1 matches at 7 bases. Trimming cost V 2 bases and J 2 bases; bases outside gene matches: 4. This CDR3 contains 15 residues. In germline, CDR1 is MGHRA, CDR2 YSYEKL. The CDR3 here is CASSQTGVTTDTQYF. The CDR3 DNA sequence: TGCGCCAGCAGCCAAACAGGGGTTACCACAGATACGCAGTATTTT.

This clone was seen only a few times. The chain joins TRBV13 to TRBJ1-1; TRBD1 aligns across 7 bases. This CDR3 has 16 residues. From germline, CDR1 is PRHDT and CDR2 FYEKMQ (reference sequence). The trim removed 4 bases at V and 2 bases at J, leaving 10 bases unmatched. The CDR3 DNA is TGTGCCAGCAGCTCCTGGACAGGAGAGGTAAACACTGAAGCTTTCTTT. Translation: CASSSWTGEVNTEAFF.

The chain is built from TRBV5-1 and TRBJ2-7; TRBD1 agrees at 10 bases. Looked up from germline, CDR1 is SGHRS and CDR2 is YFSETQ. V was pared by 2 bases and J by 6 bases, with 8 bases of the junction left unmatched. This CDR3 comprises 15 residues. CDR3 sequence: CASSLTGTGVGEQYF. The CDR3 nucleotides are TGCGCCAGCAGCTTAACCGGGACAGGGGTCGGCGAGCAGTACTTC.

The chain links TRBV6-1 to TRBJ2-3, with D possibly TRBD1 on 5 matching bases. V lost 0 bases and J 13 bases, leaving 14 bases between the germline ends. The CDR3 spans 13 residues. Looked up from germline, CDR1 is MNHNS and CDR2 is SASEGT. The CDR3 loop is CASSEAGSVDKYF. In DNA form, the CDR3 reads TGTGCCAGCAGTGAAGCGGGGTCCGTGGACAAGTATTTT.

This sequence joins TRBV19 and TRBJ2-2; tentatively, D is TRBD1 (6 bases). This CDR3 region has 13 residues. Trimming pared 8 bases from V and 5 bases from J, leaving 12 bases between. The germline V gene has CDR1 LNHDA and CDR2 SQIVND (reference sequence). CDR3 nucleotide sequence: TGTGCCAGTGCCGGGACACTGACCGGGGAGCTGTTTTTT. Translated: CASAGTLTGELFF.